What follows are 4 T cell receptor beta chains derived from one specimen sequenced in a study of shared clonotypes between healthy human individuals. Terminally differentiated effector memory CD45RA+ cells were excluded by CCR7 positive selection of CD45RO-negative cells. TCRdb keeps only in-frame clones here, not all; method: immunoSEQ multiplex PCR. Of millions of clones in the sample, approximately 94% were seen once. The sequenced sample was naive CD8+ T cells sorted from blood. These receptors were collected from a man between 18 and 29 years old in good health.

This clone is a singleton in its sample. V usage is TRBV2 and J usage is TRBJ2-7; possible D gene TRBD1, 5 bases. Trimming stripped 8 bases from V and 0 bases from J, with 14 bases between. Germline V gene lookup returns CDR1 SNHLY and CDR2 FYNNEI. The CDR3 totals 14 residues. The CDR3 here is CASDQGWSSYEQYF. The CDR3 nucleotides read TGTGCCAGCGATCAGGGTTGGAGCTCCTACGAGCAGTACTTC.

The chain links TRBV18 to TRBJ2-7, with D unresolved. The V gene lost 0 bases and the J gene lost 0 bases, with 9 bases spanning the gap. The CDR3 length is 15 residues. Per the germline V gene, CDR1 is KGHSH and CDR2 is LQKENI. The CDR3 nucleotides read TGTGCCAGCTCACCACCGAGCCAGACCTCCTACGAGCAGTACTTC. It is translated as CASSPPSQTSYEQYF.

This chain uses TRBV4-3 with TRBJ2-5; no reliable D call. CDR1 is LGHNA and CDR2 is YSLEER in the germline V gene. V lost 0 bases, J lost 2 bases, and 10 bases lay in between. CDR3 length: 15 amino acids. The CDR3 loop reads CASSQDNTAQETQYF. The CDR3 region has the DNA TGCGCCAGCAGCCAAGATAATACAGCACAAGAGACCCAGTACTTC.

Remarks on this clone: In the same sample, other DNA sequences code for this CDR3. This chain links TRBV9 with TRBJ2-3; 10 positions agree with TRBD2. V was pared by 0 bases and J by 6 bases, with 4 bases of the junction left unmatched. The CDR3 length is 15 residues. Germline values: CDR1 SGDLS, CDR2 YYNGEE. The DNA of the CDR3 is TGTGCCAGCAGCGTAGGGCTAGCGGGAGTGGATACGCAGTATTTT. Protein: CASSVGLAGVDTQYF.